The sequence of this T cell receptor (beta chain) was determined in a study of blood T cells in healthy people across ages. Details on this clonotype: Its antigen is still unknown.

The use of a sample-barcoded 5' primer and a J-beta primer mix characterized a second PCR of roughly 6 to 12 cycles. MiXCR, applied by TCRdb to the 5' RACE reads, yields one record per CDR3 protein. The repertoire holds 1.5 million to 1.8 million distinct CDR3 sequences, approximately 43% seen once, with just over 4% in the top ten. Every sample had a minimum of 6 million PBMCs isolated. CDR1 is SGHDT, CDR2 YYEEEE, per germline. V lost 0 bases and J 13 bases, leaving 14 bases between the germline ends. The CDR3 loop spans 13 amino acids. General study findings and limits: Since the PBMCs were unsorted, naive and antigen-experienced cells could not be conclusively compared.

The sample consisted of blood. The receptor comes from a young woman in good health. The rearrangement uses TRBV5-6 and TRBJ2-4; weak D call: TRBD2 (5 bases). The CDR3 here is CASSLAGLWEQYF. In nucleotides, the CDR3 is TGTGCCAGCAGCTTGGCCGGGCTTTGGGAGCAGTACTTC.